This T cell receptor beta chain was sequenced in a study of CD8 T cells in Susac syndrome. General study findings and limits: The authors acknowledged that their TCR sequencing and HLA analysis involved a relatively small number of individuals.

Per germline, CDR1 LGHDT and CDR2 YNNKEL (reference sequence). The CDR3 contains 15 residues. The trim removed 6 bases at V and 6 bases at J, leaving 7 bases unmatched. After extraction with the RNeasy kit, 0.5 to 1 ug of the RNA was reverse transcribed using random hexamers. TCRdb ran MiXCR on the immunoSEQ multiplex PCR reads and lists one entry per CDR3 protein. In the table there are 120,000 or so distinct CDR3 sequences, about 92% of which are singletons. The authors sequenced TCR beta from blood CD8+ and CD4+ T cells. The multiple sclerosis controls consisted of treatment-naive patients with relapsing-remitting disease, either stable or active. CD8+ and CD4+ T cells were negatively isolated; TEMRA cells were FACS-enriched. Points on this clonotype: Antigen: not known.

This TCR was sampled from a human donor with multiple sclerosis. The chain links TRBV3-1 to TRBJ2-1; TRBD1 aligns across 11 bases. Sequencing was done on a sample of CD4+ T cells from PBMCs. The CDR3 DNA is TGTGCCAGCAGGCCAGAGGGACAGGGGGTCAATGAGCAGTTCTTC. Translation: CASRPEGQGVNEQFF.